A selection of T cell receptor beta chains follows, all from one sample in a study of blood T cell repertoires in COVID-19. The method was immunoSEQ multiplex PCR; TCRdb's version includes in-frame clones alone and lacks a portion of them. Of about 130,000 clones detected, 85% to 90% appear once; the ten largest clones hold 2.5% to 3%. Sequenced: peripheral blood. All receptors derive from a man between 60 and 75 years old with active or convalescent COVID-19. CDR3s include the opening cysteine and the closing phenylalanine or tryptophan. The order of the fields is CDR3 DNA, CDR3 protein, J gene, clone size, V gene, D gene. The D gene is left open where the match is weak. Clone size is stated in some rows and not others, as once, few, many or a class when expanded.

TGTGCCAGTAGTTCGGGCCTGGGACAGGGGTCCTACGAGCAGTACTTC | CASSSGLGQGSYEQYF | TRBJ2-7 | once | TRBV19 | TRBD1
TGTGCCAGCAGCCAGGACAGGGGGCTGGATAATTCACCCCTCCACTTT | CASSQDRGLDNSPLHF | TRBJ1-6 | - | TRBV14 | TRBD1
TGTGCCAGCAGTGACTCTGGGGGGAACATTCAGTACTTC | CASSDSGGNIQYF | TRBJ2-4 | - | TRBV6-4 | -
TGCAGTGCTAGTTCTAGGCTTGCCAAAAACATTCAGTACTTC | CSASSRLAKNIQYF | TRBJ2-4 | - | TRBV20-1 | -
TGCGCCAGCAGCACACGGGTGAACACTGAAGCTTTCTTT | CASSTRVNTEAFF | TRBJ1-1 | - | TRBV5-1 | -
TGTGCCAGCAGTGATACAGGGATCCTCCTTGACGAGCAGTACTTC | CASSDTGILLDEQYF | TRBJ2-7 | - | TRBV25-1 | -
TGTGCCAGCAGCCCACCTTTTAGGGGAACCACAGATACGCAGTATTTT | CASSPPFRGTTDTQYF | TRBJ2-3 | once | TRBV5-4 | -
TGTGCCAGCTCACCGAACAGGGGTGAAGCTTTCTTT | CASSPNRGEAFF | TRBJ1-1 | - | TRBV18 | TRBD1
TGTGCCAGTAGTATCATCGGGCGACAGAGCAATCAGCCCCAGCATTTT | CASSIIGRQSNQPQHF | TRBJ1-5 | few | TRBV19 | -
TGCGCCAGCAGCCCCAGAATAGGGACTTTGGATGGTGATAATGAAAAACTGTTTTTT | CASSPRIGTLDGDNEKLFF | TRBJ1-4 | - | TRBV4-1 | -
TGTGCCAGCAGTCAGGAACAGTTAACCATTAACTATGGCTACACCTTC | CASSQEQLTINYGYTF | TRBJ1-2 | - | TRBV2 | -
TGTGCCAGCAGCAGTGACAGCTCTTATAGCAATCAGCCCCAGCATTTT | CASSSDSSYSNQPQHF | TRBJ1-5 | few | TRBV7-9 | -
TGTGCCAGCAGTGTTGTCGAGGGGAACACCGGGGAGCTGTTTTTT | CASSVVEGNTGELFF | TRBJ2-2 | - | TRBV2 | -
TGCGCCAGCAGCTCCGGGGTCAGGCTAGGCGAGCAGTACTTC | CASSSGVRLGEQYF | TRBJ2-7 | - | TRBV5-1 | -
TGTGCCAGCAGCTTAACGGGAGAGACCCAGTACTTC | CASSLTGETQYF | TRBJ2-5 | - | TRBV13 | -
TGTGCCAGCAGCGGCGACAGGTATATGAACACTGAAGCTTTCTTT | CASSGDRYMNTEAFF | TRBJ1-1 | - | TRBV5-4 | -
TGTGCCAGCAGCTTTCCGGGATCCGGGTCGTTAAATGAGCAGTTCTTC | CASSFPGSGSLNEQFF | TRBJ2-1 | - | TRBV5-4 | -
TGCGCCAGCAGCCCCCGTTCTGGACAGGGGGGAACTGAAGCTTTCTTT | CASSPRSGQGGTEAFF | TRBJ1-1 | - | TRBV5-1 | TRBD1
TGTGCCAGCAGCGTCTGGGCGGGGGGGGCCACAGATACGCAGTATTTT | CASSVWAGGATDTQYF | TRBJ2-3 | - | TRBV9 | TRBD2
TGCGCCAGCAGCTTGCAGGGTGCTTCCTCTGGAAACACCATATATTTT | CASSLQGASSGNTIYF | TRBJ1-3 | - | TRBV5-1 | -
TGTGCCAGCAGCGAAGGAGCGGGTCCTGGAAACACCATATATTTT | CASSEGAGPGNTIYF | TRBJ1-3 | - | TRBV9 | -
TGTGCCAGCAGCCAAGGCCCGAGCGGGGAGCTGTTTTTT | CASSQGPSGELFF | TRBJ2-2 | - | TRBV3-1/TRBV3-2 | -
TGTGCCACTCATAAAGGGAGCGGGACCAGCGAGCAGTTCTTC | CATHKGSGTSEQFF | TRBJ2-1 | - | TRBV24-1 | TRBD2
TGTGCCAGCTCACCAGCAGGGGACTATGGCTACACCTTC | CASSPAGDYGYTF | TRBJ1-2 | - | TRBV18 | -
TGTGCCAGTGGGGGGACAGGTCAGCCTACCACTGAAGCTTTCTTT | CASGGTGQPTTEAFF | TRBJ1-1 | - | TRBV19 | TRBD1
TGTGCCAGCAGCCCTATGACTAGCGAAGCAGATACGCAGTATTTT | CASSPMTSEADTQYF | TRBJ2-3 | few | TRBV3-1/TRBV3-2 | TRBD2
TGTGCCTGGAGGACTGGACTAGCGGGGGGGCGTGAGCAGTACTTC | CAWRTGLAGGREQYF | TRBJ2-7 | few | TRBV30 | TRBD2
TGTGCCAGCAGTTTATACCAGGATATCTCCTATAATTCACCCCTCCACTTT | CASSLYQDISYNSPLHF | TRBJ1-6 | - | TRBV27 | -
TGTGCCAGCAGCCAAAGACTAGCGGGAGCGGGCACAGATACGCAGTATTTT | CASSQRLAGAGTDTQYF | TRBJ2-3 | - | TRBV3-1/TRBV3-2 | TRBD2
TGTGCCAGTACCCCCGGGGAGACCGGGGAGCTGTTTTTT | CASTPGETGELFF | TRBJ2-2 | - | TRBV19 | -
TGTGCCAGCAGTTACTCCGCGGGGAACACCGGGGAGCTGTTTTTT | CASSYSAGNTGELFF | TRBJ2-2 | - | TRBV6-5 | -
TGTGCCAGCAGCTTATCGGGGGTCTACAATGAGCAGTTCTTC | CASSLSGVYNEQFF | TRBJ2-1 | few | TRBV7-2 | -
TGCGCCAGCAGCCTAGGCGGGACGGGGAACACTGAAGCTTTCTTT | CASSLGGTGNTEAFF | TRBJ1-1 | - | TRBV5-1 | -
TGTGCCAGCAGCTTAACTGCGCCAGATACGCAGTATTTT | CASSLTAPDTQYF | TRBJ2-3 | - | TRBV7-3 | -
TGTGCCAGCTCCCAGGGGGACGGTCAGCCCCAGCATTTT | CASSQGDGQPQHF | TRBJ1-5 | - | TRBV18 | TRBD1